A single sample gave rise to the 6 T cell receptor beta chains below, sequenced in a study of molecular identifiers for immune sequencing clone quantification. Via MiXCR, TCRdb re-called the PCR reads, giving one row per CDR3 protein. The repertoire holds approximately 630,000 distinct CDR3 sequences, with about 25% as singletons. Input material: naive CD8+ T cells from blood, with Jurkat cell RNA spiked in. Subset of the sample: FACS-sorted CD8+CD4-CCR7+CD45RA+ naive T cells. The receptors were gathered from a human donor in good health. Some libraries in this study had Jurkat cell RNA spiked in.

The rearrangement links TRBV20-1 to TRBJ2-7, with a tentative D call TRBD1 (6 bases). V was cut by 0 bases and J by 9 bases, with 24 bases left in between. This CDR3 has 16 amino acids. Germline V gene sequence: CDR1 DFQATT, CDR2 SNEGSKA (reference sequence). CDR3 nucleotides: TGCAGTGCTAGAGAGAATGGGGACAAGCTACGAAATGGGCAGTACTTC. It yields the protein CSARENGDKLRNGQYF.

As concerns this clonotype: Being one base from a much bigger clone, this may be a read error. This chain uses TRBV2 with TRBJ2-3, with 7 bases matching TRBD2. The germline V gene encodes CDR1 SNHLY and CDR2 FYNNEI. This CDR3 is built from 16 residues. CDR3 nucleotide sequence: TGTGCCAGCGGAATTCGAGTAGCGGGCGTCACAGGTACGCAGTATTTT. It translates to CASGIRVAGVTGTQYF.

This clonotype showed up just a few times. This sequence joins TRBV6-1 and TRBJ2-7; the D gene is possibly TRBD1 (5 bases). V was trimmed by 10 bases and J by 2 bases, leaving 18 bases between them. CDR3 size: 14 residues. CDR1 and CDR2 from the germline V gene are MNHNS and SASEGT. The CDR3 sequence: CATSWGEGPYEQYF. CDR3 sequence (DNA): TGTGCCACTTCATGGGGCGAAGGCCCCTACGAGCAGTACTTC.

V gene TRBV9 combines with J gene TRBJ2-1; D is possibly TRBD1 (6 bases). The CDR3 contains 17 residues. Trimming removed 0 bases at V and 2 bases at J, with 15 bases between. Germline-derived CDR1 and CDR2 are SGDLS and YYNGEE. For the CDR3, the DNA is TGTGCCAGCAGCGTAGGCGGTTCAGGGGTAACCTACAATGAGCAGTTCTTC. Translated: CASSVGGSGVTYNEQFF.

Points on this clonotype: This clone may be a read error of a much larger clone one base away. The chain recombines TRBV7-8 with TRBJ2-7; TRBD1 might be the D (6 bases). CDR3 length equals 17 residues. The germline V gene encodes CDR1 SGHVS and CDR2 FQNEAQ. V was shortened by 1 base and J by 3 bases, with 19 bases between the two germline ends. The CDR3 DNA is TGTGCCAGCAGCTTAGTCCCCACGACAGGTCTAAGCTACGAGCAGTACTTC. It is translated as CASSLVPTTGLSYEQYF.

In its sample, this clonotype was seen many times. The chain combines TRBV7-9 with TRBJ2-7; D is possibly TRBD2 (6 bases). Looked up from germline, CDR1 is SEHNR and CDR2 is FQNEAQ (reference sequence). CDR3 length equals 13 residues. Trimming took 5 bases from V and 3 from J, leaving 11 bases between them. CDR3 DNA sequence: TGTGCCAGCAGCCAGGGACTGTACTACGAGCAGTACTTC. It encodes CASSQGLYYEQYF.